Following are 22 T cell receptor beta chains from one sample sequenced in a study of control samples from healthy donors and cancer patients. Repertoires were generated with immunoSEQ multiplex PCR, while TCRdb's copy carries only in-frame clones and drops some. In the table there are about 110,000 clones, roughly 85% of which are singletons. The sequenced material came from blood. The receptors were gathered from a woman between 50 and 59 years old in good health.

The V call is TRBV7-2, the J call TRBJ1-5; tentatively, D is TRBD1 (6 bases). Germline CDR1 reads SGHTA; CDR2 reads FQGNSA. The CDR3 runs to 15 residues. V lost 1 base to trimming and J lost 2 bases, with 9 bases between them. DNA of the CDR3: TGTGCCAGCAGCTTAGACGGGGGCCGCAATCAGCCCCAGCATTTT. It is translated as CASSLDGGRNQPQHF.

This clone was seen more than once but under ten times. The sample holds other DNA sequences that translate to the same CDR3. V usage is TRBV6-2 or TRBV6-3 and J usage is TRBJ1-5; D is undetermined. The CDR3 sequence is 15 residues long. Germline-derived CDR1 and CDR2 are MNHEY and SVGEGT. V was pared by 0 bases and J by 3 bases, with 9 bases between. The CDR3 loop is CASSYSGRNNQPQHF. The CDR3 bases are TGTGCCAGCAGTTACTCAGGTCGGAACAATCAGCCCCAGCATTTT.

This clone was counted a single time. The rearrangement uses TRBV7-2 and TRBJ2-2, with TRBD2 identical over 12 bases. CDR1 SGHTA and CDR2 FQGNSA come from the germline V gene. The CDR3 has 18 amino acids. V shed 1 base, J shed 2 bases, and the junction held 5 bases outside the gene matches. The CDR3 DNA follows: TGTGCCAGCAGCTTAGAGGCGACTAGCGGGAGAAACACCGGGGAGCTGTTTTTT. This sequence encodes CASSLEATSGRNTGELFF.

The chain employs TRBV2 and TRBJ2-3, with 7 bases aligning to TRBD1. With 3 bases clipped from V and 2 bases from J, the junction kept 2 bases outside the gene matches. The CDR3 covers 14 residues. Germline assignment: CDR1 SNHLY and CDR2 FYNNEI. DNA of the CDR3: TGTGCCAGCAGTGAGACAGGGATCACAGATACGCAGTATTTT. This encodes CASSETGITDTQYF.

The chain combines TRBV30 with TRBJ2-7, with D perhaps TRBD2 (6 bases). Germline V gene data show CDR1 as GTSNPN and CDR2 as SVGIG (reference sequence). V dropped 1 base and J dropped 4 bases, with 8 bases sitting between them. The CDR3 covers 12 residues. The CDR3 DNA reads as TGTGCCTGGAGTGCGGGACTGTACGAGCAGTACTTC. Translating gives CAWSAGLYEQYF.

In its sample, this clone was seen once. The chain is built from TRBV5-6 and TRBJ1-1; weak D call: TRBD1 (6 bases). Germline CDR1 and CDR2: SGHDT and YYEEEE. Trimming left V 0 bases short and J 0 bases short, with 12 bases between. This CDR3 contains 16 residues. CDR3 DNA sequence: TGTGCCAGCAGCTTGGGACAGGCTACTATGAACACTGAAGCTTTCTTT. Translation: CASSLGQATMNTEAFF. The whole variable domain, remainder taken from reference TRBV5-6 and TRBJ1-1, is DAGVTQSPTHLIKTRGQQVTLRCSPKSGHDTVSWYQQALGQGPQFIFQYYEEEERQRGNFPDRFSGHQFPNYSSELNVNALLLGDSALYLCASSLGQATMNTEAFFGQGTRLTVV.

This clone was detected only once. This chain connects TRBV7-3 to TRBJ2-1; tentative D call: TRBD2 (6 bases). This CDR3 has 14 residues. Trimming removed 4 bases from V and 7 bases from J, with 14 bases in between. Germline CDR1 SGHTA, CDR2 FQGTGA. The CDR3 reads CASSSTGTLNEQFF. CDR3 DNA sequence: TGTGCCAGCAGCTCAACCGGGACTTTAAATGAGCAGTTCTTC.

This CDR3 reads CASSYRLDSTEAFF. The CDR3 nucleotides are TGTGCCAGCAGTTACCGCCTTGACAGCACTGAAGCTTTCTTT. This chain connects TRBV6-5 to TRBJ1-1; a possible D gene is TRBD1 (5 bases). V lost 2 bases and J lost 4, with 11 bases in between. Looked up from germline, CDR1 is MNHEY and CDR2 is SVGAGI. This CDR3 comprises 14 residues.

V and J are TRBV9 and TRBJ2-2, with 10 positions matching TRBD2. The germline CDR1 and CDR2 sequences are SGDLS and YYNGEE. J lost 3 bases, V lost 4 bases, and 3 bases had no gene match. CDR3 size: 15 residues. CDR3 coding DNA: TGTGCCAGCAGCACTCTAGCGGGAGACACCGGGGAGCTGTTTTTT. Encoded protein: CASSTLAGDTGELFF. Combining the CDR3 with reference TRBV9 and TRBJ2-2 gives the whole variable domain DSGVTQTPKHLITATGQRVTLRCSPRSGDLSVYWYQQSLDQGLQFLIQYYNGEERAKGNILERFSAQQFPDLHSELNLSSLELGDSALYFCASSTLAGDTGELFFGEGSRLTVL.

This clone turned up a few times. The V call is TRBV6-4, the J call TRBJ1-6; TRBD1 is a possible D gene (6 bases). This CDR3 is 20 amino acids long. The germline V gene encodes CDR1 MRHNA and CDR2 SNTAGT. V gave up 6 bases and J gave up 7 bases, with 31 bases separating them. CDR3 bases: TGTGCCAGCAGCGTACGAGTGAACAGGGCCCTCTTGGGGCAGAATTCACCCCTCCACTTT. Its protein product is CASSVRVNRALLGQNSPLHF.

The rearrangement links TRBV7-2 to TRBJ1-1, with TRBD1 matching over 7 bases. CDR1 and CDR2 (germline): SGHTA, FQGNSA. The CDR3 extends over 16 amino acids. V trimming: 0 bases; J trimming: 5 bases; junction bases outside the gene matches: 9. CDR3 in DNA: TGTGCCAGCAGCTTAGCGCGGCAGGGGGTTAGTACTGAAGCTTTCTTT. Translated, it gives CASSLARQGVSTEAFF.

This chain links TRBV7-8 with TRBJ2-7; perhaps TRBD1 as D (7 bases). In germline, CDR1 is SGHVS, CDR2 FQNEAQ. Deletions cut 2 bases from V and 2 bases from J, with 25 bases between. This CDR3 has 19 residues. CDR3 DNA sequence: TGTGCCAGCAGCTTATCCCGGTTTTTCGCGGGACAGAAAACCTACGAGCAGTACTTC. It codes for CASSLSRFFAGQKTYEQYF.

This clone was found once. The chain uses TRBV29-1 and TRBJ1-5, with D possibly TRBD1 on 5 matching bases. The CDR3 spans 14 residues. Looked up from germline, CDR1 is SQVTM and CDR2 is ANQGSEA. The ends were cut back, 4 bases at V and 5 bases at J, with 15 bases in the middle. CDR3 DNA sequence: TGCAGCGTTGCGCCCCAGGGAGTTGATCAGCCCCAGCATTTT. This gives the protein CSVAPQGVDQPQHF.

CDR3 bases: TGTGCCAGCAGCTTAGGGGACGCCTACAATGAGCAGTTCTTC. Translation: CASSLGDAYNEQFF. This chain connects TRBV7-2 to TRBJ2-1; the D gene could be TRBD1 or TRBD2 (5 bases each). V lost 1 base and J lost 2, with 6 bases in between. Per germline, CDR1 SGHTA and CDR2 FQGNSA. CDR3 length: 14 amino acids.

This clone has more than one count but fewer than ten. This chain joins TRBV4-3 and TRBJ1-5; D possibly corresponds to TRBD1 (6 bases). Germline CDR1 LGHNA, CDR2 YSLEER. Trimming pared 4 bases from V and 1 base from J, leaving 23 bases between. The CDR3 has 19 amino acids. The CDR3, as DNA: TGCGCCAGCAGCCTCACGAGAGGCGCAGGGGAACTGAGCAATCAGCCCCAGCATTTT. It specifies CASSLTRGAGELSNQPQHF.

The chain links TRBV6-6 to TRBJ2-7; D gene unclear. Germline CDR1 MNHNY, CDR2 SVGAGI (reference sequence). Between the trimmed V and J ends, which lost 4 bases and 8 bases, there was a span of 15 bases. The CDR3 is 13 amino acids. The CDR3 DNA sequence: TGTGCCAGCAGTTTTCCGGACCCGGTCCAGCAGTACTTC. Its protein product is CASSFPDPVQQYF.

This clone has a single count. V usage is TRBV2 and J usage is TRBJ1-5, with D unresolved. With 6 bases removed from V and 7 bases from J, the gap between germline ends came to 13 bases. This CDR3 is 13 amino acids long. Germline assignment: CDR1 SNHLY and CDR2 FYNNEI. Written as DNA, the CDR3 is TGTGCCAGCAGAAAGGAGGAAAAACAGCCCCAGCATTTT. Translation gives CASRKEEKQPQHF.

The chain combines TRBV4-1 with TRBJ2-7; D remains ambiguous. Germline values: CDR1 MGHRA, CDR2 YSYEKL. The CDR3 runs to 16 residues. V dropped 1 base and J dropped 7 bases, with 20 bases sitting between them. The CDR3 here is CASSQALGWTLREQYF. DNA for the CDR3: TGCGCCAGCAGCCAAGCTTTAGGCTGGACCCTACGGGAGCAGTACTTC.

The chain carries TRBV12-5 and TRBJ1-2; 8 positions match TRBD1. The CDR3 covers 21 residues. Germline V gene data show CDR1 as LGHNT and CDR2 as FRNRAP. The trim removed 1 base at V and 0 bases at J, leaving 19 bases unmatched. The DNA of the CDR3 is TGTGCTAGTGGTTTGGAACTGATACCGGGACAGGCTTACTCGGCTAACTATGGCTACACCTTC. Amino acid sequence: CASGLELIPGQAYSANYGYTF.

This chain uses TRBV12-3 or TRBV12-4 with TRBJ1-1; 8 positions agree with TRBD1. The CDR3 consists of 13 residues. Trimming took 6 bases from V and 7 from J; bases not matched to a gene: 7. CDR3 region: CASSPGQGLEAFF. In DNA form, the CDR3 reads TGTGCCAGCAGCCCCGGACAGGGCCTTGAAGCTTTCTTT.

The CDR3 region is CASSPSDWASQPQHF. The CDR3 nucleotides are TGTGCCAGCAGCCCCAGTGACTGGGCTAGTCAGCCCCAGCATTTT. V usage is TRBV9 and J usage is TRBJ1-5, with D uncertain. Looked up from germline, CDR1 is SGDLS and CDR2 is YYNGEE. The CDR3 extends over 15 amino acids. The germline V and J ends were trimmed by 4 bases and 6 bases, with 17 bases remaining between them.

Remarks on this clone: Other nucleotide sequences in the sample specify the same CDR3. The chain carries TRBV6-1 and TRBJ2-5; D unresolved. CDR3 length: 15 residues. Germline-derived CDR1 and CDR2 are MNHNS and SASEGT. Trimming cost V 0 bases and J 2 bases, with 10 bases left between them. CDR3 in DNA: TGTGCCAGCAGTGAAGCGCTAGGCTTTCAAGAGACCCAGTACTTC. Protein: CASSEALGFQETQYF.